The 6 T cell receptor beta chains reported below all come from one sample, sequenced in a study of T-cell reconstitution after alpha-beta-depleted transplantation in children. Unique molecular identifiers featured in how the TCRbeta library was prepared. Via MiXCR, TCRdb re-called the PCR reads, giving one row per CDR3 protein. The table shows under 75,000 distinct CDR3 sequences, with roughly 11% occurring only once. Sequencing was performed on PBMCs, taken before TCRalphabeta/CD19-depleted stem cell transplant. The receptors were sampled from a boy younger than 18 with acute myeloid leukemia, due to receive a stem cell transplant.

There are a few counts of this clonotype. The chain joins TRBV18 to TRBJ1-1; D unclear. V was pared by 4 bases and J by 3 bases, with 9 bases between. CDR1 is KGHSH, CDR2 LQKENI, per germline. This CDR3 is 13 amino acids long. In DNA form, the CDR3 reads TGTGCCAGCTCACTCTCTTGGGACACTGAAGCTTTCTTT. It specifies CASSLSWDTEAFF.

This clonotype has a count of ten or more. The chain links TRBV27 to TRBJ2-4; D may be TRBD2 (5 bases). The V and J ends lost 4 bases and 7 bases respectively, with 20 bases between them. CDR3 size: 16 residues. Per the germline V gene, CDR1 is MNHEY and CDR2 is SMNVEV (reference sequence). The CDR3 spells CASSSPGSGPRNIQYF. As DNA, the CDR3 is TGTGCCAGCAGTTCTCCGGGGTCGGGTCCCCGGAACATTCAGTACTTC.

This clonotype was seen ten or more times. The chain couples TRBV12-3 or TRBV12-4 to TRBJ2-2; 7 bases are shared with TRBD2. V dropped 5 bases and J dropped 8; count of bases not matched to a gene: 17. The CDR3 has 17 residues. The CDR3 region is CASSPLVGGLSSGELFF. CDR3 sequence (DNA): TGTGCCAGCAGTCCCCTAGTGGGAGGGCTCTCGTCTGGGGAGCTGTTTTTT.

This clonotype was found many times. This sequence joins TRBV2 and TRBJ2-1; D is unresolved. CDR1 is SNHLY and CDR2 is FYNNEI in the germline V gene. V was trimmed by 3 bases and J by 6 bases, leaving 6 bases between them. This CDR3 is 12 amino acids long. The CDR3 here is CASSDQFNEQFF. The CDR3 nucleotides read TGTGCCAGCAGTGACCAGTTCAATGAGCAGTTCTTC.

Of note for this clonotype: This clone may be a read error of a much larger clone one base away. This sequence joins TRBV3-1 and TRBJ1-4; D perhaps matches TRBD1 (6 bases). The CDR3 length is 14 residues. The germline V and J ends were trimmed by 2 bases and 7 bases, with 11 bases remaining between them. Germline CDR1 and CDR2: LGHDT and YNNKEL (reference sequence). The CDR3 here is CASSQQGTLEKLFF. The CDR3, as DNA: TGTGCCAGCAGCCAACAGGGGACCCTTGAAAAACTGTTTTTT.

This clonotype was recorded many times. The DNA for the CDR3 is TGTGCCAGCAGCTTTACCGGGGTTCCCTACGAGCAGTACTTC. Translation: CASSFTGVPYEQYF. The J gene is TRBJ2-7, the V gene TRBV7-2; possibly TRBD2 for D (5 bases). Trimming removed 3 bases at V and 2 bases at J, with 11 bases between. The CDR3 is 14 amino acids. Germline V gives CDR1 SGHTA, CDR2 FQGNSA.